Listed below are T cell receptor beta chains from one sample, sequenced in a study of T cell changes during pregnancy in multiple sclerosis. TCRdb's table, derived via immunoSEQ multiplex PCR, lists solely in-frame clones and lacks some. Counted here are 90,000 to 150,000 clones, about 94% occurring once; the ten biggest clones make up 6.2%. This specimen consisted of peripheral blood, obtained before pregnancy. These receptors all come from a female donor with multiple sclerosis, enrolled in a pregnancy study. Each CDR3 is given with its conserved first and last residue. Each record gives: J gene, clone size, D gene, V gene, CDR3 protein, CDR3 DNA. The D gene is left open where the match is weak. Part of the rows lack a size; the others show once, few, many or a class for expanded clones.

TRBJ2-1 | few | TRBD2 | TRBV27 | CASSFFRGRAIYNEQFF | TGTGCCAGCAGTTTTTTTCGGGGGAGGGCTATCTACAATGAGCAGTTCTTC
TRBJ2-7 | . | . | TRBV30 | CAWSAGSEQYF | TGTGCCTGGAGCGCGGGGAGCGAGCAGTACTTC
TRBJ2-7 | . | . | TRBV27 | CASGQPGRGEQYF | TGTGCCAGCGGGCAGCCGGGACGGGGGGAGCAGTACTTC
TRBJ2-5 | . | . | TRBV7-7 | CASSSAGKQETQYF | TGTGCCAGCAGCTCCGCCGGGAAACAAGAGACCCAGTACTTC
TRBJ1-1 | . | TRBD1 | TRBV18 | CASTWTGGTEAFF | TGTGCCAGCACGTGGACAGGGGGCACTGAAGCTTTCTTT
TRBJ2-1 | . | . | TRBV7-2 | CASSLLNEQFF | TGTGCCAGCAGCTTGCTAAATGAGCAGTTCTTC
TRBJ2-6 | once | . | TRBV27 | CASSLSGAYGANVLTF | TGTGCCAGCAGTTTATCGGGGGCGTACGGGGCCAACGTCCTGACTTTC
TRBJ2-3 | once | . | TRBV4-1 | CASSPRTSSTDTQYF | TGCGCCAGCAGCCCGCGGACATCTAGCACAGATACGCAGTATTTT
TRBJ1-2 | . | TRBD1 | TRBV7-2 | CASSKDREHYGYTF | TGTGCCAGCAGCAAGGACAGGGAGCACTATGGCTACACCTTC
TRBJ2-7 | . | . | TRBV27 | CASSLGQDSYEQYF | TGTGCCAGCAGTTTAGGGCAGGACTCCTACGAGCAGTACTTC
TRBJ2-7 | . | . | TRBV20-1 | CSGGDAYEQYF | TGCAGTGGAGGAGACGCTTACGAGCAGTACTTC
TRBJ1-5 | . | TRBD1 | TRBV28 | CASSPVGQPNQPQHF | TGTGCCAGCAGTCCCGTGGGACAGCCCAATCAGCCCCAGCATTTT
TRBJ1-1 | . | TRBD1 | TRBV7-3 | CASSFDRGTEAFF | TGTGCCAGCAGCTTTGACAGGGGCACTGAAGCTTTCTTT
TRBJ2-5 | . | . | TRBV5-1 | CASSFQFQETQYF | TGCGCCAGCAGCTTCCAGTTCCAAGAGACCCAGTACTTC
TRBJ2-6 | . | . | TRBV2 | CASSEMNMITSGANVLTF | TGTGCCAGCAGTGAAATGAACATGATAACCTCTGGGGCCAACGTCCTGACTTTC
TRBJ1-6 | . | . | TRBV19 | CASLDGTRASNSPLHF | TGTGCCAGTCTTGACGGGACAAGGGCAAGTAATTCACCCCTCCACTTT
TRBJ1-3 | . | TRBD1 | TRBV18 | CASSPKGAPGNTIYF | TGTGCCAGCTCACCGAAGGGGGCGCCCGGAAACACCATATATTTT
TRBJ2-1 | . | TRBD2 | TRBV7-6 | CASSSGLAGGSHEQFF | TGTGCCAGCAGCTCGGGACTAGCGGGAGGCTCCCATGAGCAGTTCTTC
TRBJ2-7 | . | TRBD1 | TRBV6-5 | CASSLTGGSVYEQYF | TGTGCCAGCAGTCTGACAGGGGGAAGCGTCTACGAGCAGTACTTC
TRBJ1-5 | . | . | TRBV6-6 | CASSSLAGPNQPQHF | TGTGCCAGCAGCTCCTTGGCGGGACCCAATCAGCCCCAGCATTTT
TRBJ1-1 | . | . | TRBV25-1 | CASSMAGRTSAFF | TGTGCCAGCAGTATGGCAGGGCGGACATCTGCTTTCTTT
TRBJ1-6 | . | . | TRBV7-2 | CASSLAWGGNSPLHF | TGTGCCAGCAGCTTAGCTTGGGGAGGTAATTCACCCCTCCACTTT
TRBJ2-2 | once | . | TRBV9 | CASSVGTANTGELFF | TGTGCCAGCAGCGTAGGGACAGCAAACACCGGGGAGCTGTTTTTT
TRBJ2-3 | . | TRBD1 | TRBV12-5 | CASGLGQGDADTQYF | TGTGCTAGTGGTTTGGGACAGGGAGATGCAGATACGCAGTATTTT
TRBJ1-1 | . | TRBD1 | TRBV6-5 | CASSYTLRGLEEAFF | TGTGCCAGCAGTTACACGCTCAGGGGGCTCGAAGAAGCTTTCTTT
TRBJ2-7 | . | . | TRBV2 | CASTLRVAGVSYEQYF | TGTGCCAGCACCCTTAGGGTTGCAGGGGTCTCCTACGAGCAGTACTTC
TRBJ1-5 | . | TRBD1 | TRBV19 | CASSLHPGQGESHNQPQHF | TGTGCCAGTAGTCTTCATCCCGGACAGGGAGAAAGTCACAATCAGCCCCAGCATTTT
TRBJ2-1 | . | . | TRBV7-9 | CASSFRVNEQFF | TGTGCCAGCAGCTTCAGGGTTAATGAGCAGTTCTTC
TRBJ1-5 | . | . | TRBV6-5 | CASSRLQGFQPQHF | TGTGCCAGCAGTCGCCTACAGGGTTTTCAGCCCCAGCATTTT
TRBJ2-7 | . | TRBD1 | TRBV6-1 | CASSELTGKYEQYF | TGTGCCAGCAGTGAACTGACAGGGAAATACGAGCAGTACTTC
TRBJ2-3 | . | TRBD2 | TRBV7-2 | CASSLGLAGGTDTQYF | TGTGCCAGCAGCTTGGGACTAGCGGGGGGCACAGATACGCAGTATTTT
TRBJ1-1 | . | TRBD1 | TRBV6-1 | CASSAYDRGQNTEAFF | TGTGCCAGCAGTGCCTACGACAGGGGCCAGAACACTGAAGCTTTCTTT
TRBJ2-7 | . | . | TRBV28 | CASSLEWNEQYF | TGTGCCAGCAGTTTGGAGTGGAACGAGCAGTACTTC
TRBJ1-4 | . | TRBD1 | TRBV9 | CASSPRQGGNEKLFF | TGTGCCAGCAGCCCGAGACAGGGGGGAAATGAAAAACTGTTTTTT
TRBJ1-2 | . | TRBD1 | TRBV6-6 | CASSPRQGTGYTF | TGTGCCAGCAGTCCCCGACAGGGTACTGGCTACACCTTC
TRBJ2-3 | . | TRBD1 | TRBV29-1 | CSVEGPRGRSTDTQYF | TGCAGCGTTGAAGGCCCCAGGGGGCGAAGCACAGATACGCAGTATTTT